These T cell receptor beta chains were read from a single sample in a study of Graves' ophthalmopathy and Graves' hyperthyroidism. One entry per CDR3 protein results from TCRdb running MiXCR on the multiplex PCR reads. The sample contains 200,000 to 250,000 distinct CDR3 sequences, roughly a fifth of which appear only once. The sample consisted of peripheral blood. The receptor set was obtained from a woman in her fifties or sixties with Graves' ophthalmopathy. CDR3s include the opening cysteine and the closing phenylalanine or tryptophan. D genes are given only for firm matches. A row's size may be missing; if present it is once, few, many or a size class.

clone size: once
D gene: -
V gene: TRBV6-1
J gene: TRBJ2-6
CDR3 protein: CASSAGVFTSSGANVLTF
CDR3 DNA: TGTGCCAGCAGTGCCGGGGTTTTCACGAGCTCTGGGGCCAACGTCCTGACTTTC

clone size: -
D gene: -
V gene: TRBV30
J gene: TRBJ2-7
CDR3 protein: CAWSVKGAYEQYF
CDR3 DNA: TGTGCCTGGAGTGTTAAGGGGGCCTACGAGCAGTACTTC

clone size: few
D gene: -
V gene: TRBV5-1
J gene: TRBJ1-1
CDR3 protein: CASSLGGGGTEAFF
CDR3 DNA: TGCGCCAGCAGCTTGGGTGGGGGCGGCACTGAAGCTTTCTTT

clone size: -
D gene: TRBD1
V gene: TRBV5-1
J gene: TRBJ2-7
CDR3 protein: CASSWGAGTGVSYEQYF
CDR3 DNA: TGCGCCAGCAGCTGGGGGGCCGGGACAGGGGTATCCTACGAGCAGTACTTC

clone size: -
D gene: TRBD1
V gene: TRBV28
J gene: TRBJ2-5
CDR3 protein: CASSGPLSGTGVETQYF
CDR3 DNA: TGTGCCAGCAGTGGCCCTTTATCCGGGACAGGGGTAGAGACCCAGTACTTC

clone size: many
D gene: TRBD1
V gene: TRBV30
J gene: TRBJ1-6
CDR3 protein: CAWSRGLQGEPLHF
CDR3 DNA: TGTGCCTGGAGTAGGGGGTTACAGGGGGAGCCCCTCCACTTT

clone size: many
D gene: TRBD2
V gene: TRBV5-1
J gene: TRBJ2-7
CDR3 protein: CASSPSASGRTREQYF
CDR3 DNA: TGCGCCAGCAGCCCTAGCGCTAGCGGGAGGACACGGGAGCAGTACTTC

clone size: many
D gene: -
V gene: TRBV5-1
J gene: TRBJ2-7
CDR3 protein: CASSLDRTVIYEQYF
CDR3 DNA: TGCGCCAGCAGCTTGGATCGGACAGTGATCTACGAGCAGTACTTC

clone size: many
D gene: -
V gene: TRBV20-1
J gene: TRBJ2-5
CDR3 protein: CSALRTSETQYF
CDR3 DNA: TGCAGTGCTCTGCGGACTTCGGAGACCCAGTACTTC

clone size: many
D gene: TRBD1
V gene: TRBV29-1
J gene: TRBJ1-2
CDR3 protein: CSVEPGQGGKGYTF
CDR3 DNA: TGCAGCGTTGAACCGGGACAGGGGGGAAAAGGCTACACCTTC

clone size: -
D gene: TRBD1
V gene: TRBV24-1
J gene: TRBJ1-1
CDR3 protein: CATSDPGQATNTEAFF
CDR3 DNA: TGTGCCACCAGTGATCCGGGACAGGCGACGAACACTGAAGCTTTCTTT

clone size: many
D gene: -
V gene: TRBV12-3/TRBV12-4
J gene: TRBJ1-2
CDR3 protein: CASSPDYGYTF
CDR3 DNA: TGTGCCAGCAGTCCAGATTATGGCTACACCTTC

clone size: many
D gene: -
V gene: TRBV28
J gene: TRBJ1-5
CDR3 protein: CASLGGEGNQPQHF
CDR3 DNA: TGTGCCAGTCTAGGGGGAGAGGGCAATCAGCCCCAGCATTTT

clone size: many
D gene: -
V gene: TRBV12-3/TRBV12-4
J gene: TRBJ2-7
CDR3 protein: CASSLQGGYYEQYF
CDR3 DNA: TGTGCCAGCAGTTTACAAGGGGGATACTACGAGCAGTACTTC

clone size: many
D gene: TRBD2
V gene: TRBV2
J gene: TRBJ2-7
CDR3 protein: CASSEIAGVGYEQYF
CDR3 DNA: TGTGCCAGCAGCGAAATAGCGGGAGTGGGGTACGAGCAGTACTTC

clone size: few
D gene: TRBD1
V gene: TRBV5-6
J gene: TRBJ2-5
CDR3 protein: CASSAVTGVETQYF
CDR3 DNA: TGTGCCAGCAGCGCGGTGACAGGGGTTGAGACCCAGTACTTC

clone size: many
D gene: TRBD2
V gene: TRBV6-1
J gene: TRBJ2-5
CDR3 protein: CASNPSGGQETQYF
CDR3 DNA: TGTGCCAGCAATCCAAGCGGGGGACAAGAGACCCAGTACTTC

clone size: -
D gene: -
V gene: TRBV28
J gene: TRBJ1-5
CDR3 protein: CASSPAQTGLRQPQHF
CDR3 DNA: TGTGCCAGCAGCCCAGCTCAGACAGGTCTGAGGCAGCCCCAGCATTTT

clone size: -
D gene: TRBD1
V gene: TRBV29-1
J gene: TRBJ1-1
CDR3 protein: CSSKGAGLNTEAFF
CDR3 DNA: TGCAGTTCCAAGGGGGCAGGACTAAACACTGAAGCTTTCTTT

clone size: -
D gene: -
V gene: TRBV6-1
J gene: TRBJ1-5
CDR3 protein: CASSPGPVNQPQHF
CDR3 DNA: TGTGCCAGCAGTCCGGGGCCCGTCAATCAGCCCCAGCATTTT

clone size: many
D gene: -
V gene: TRBV11-2
J gene: TRBJ1-1
CDR3 protein: CASSLVRGGAEAFF
CDR3 DNA: TGTGCCAGCAGCTTAGTCCGGGGGGGGGCTGAAGCTTTCTTT

clone size: -
D gene: -
V gene: TRBV11-3
J gene: TRBJ2-5
CDR3 protein: CASSIRGKPTQYF
CDR3 DNA: TGTGCCAGCAGCATACGAGGGAAGCCGACCCAGTACTTC

clone size: many
D gene: -
V gene: TRBV12-3/TRBV12-4
J gene: TRBJ2-7
CDR3 protein: CASSWRWGVGEQYF
CDR3 DNA: TGTGCCAGCAGTTGGCGTTGGGGGGTAGGCGAGCAGTACTTC

clone size: many
D gene: -
V gene: TRBV6-5
J gene: TRBJ1-5
CDR3 protein: CASRGTANQPQHF
CDR3 DNA: TGTGCCAGCAGGGGGACGGCAAATCAGCCCCAGCATTTT

clone size: -
D gene: -
V gene: TRBV18
J gene: TRBJ2-4
CDR3 protein: CASSPAGSGENIQYF
CDR3 DNA: TGTGCCAGCTCACCGGCGGGGAGCGGAGAAAACATTCAGTACTTC